This T cell receptor (beta chain) was recovered during a study of blood T cell repertoires in COVID-19. The trim removed 7 bases at V and 3 bases at J, leaving 9 bases unmatched. The CDR3 is made up of 15 amino acids. Method: immunoSEQ multiplex PCR; TCRdb's copy keeps in-frame clones and lacks some. Of 250,000 to 350,000 clones in the sample, 85% to 90% were seen once. The clonotype was recovered from a woman under 30 who had recovered from COVID-19. Sequenced input: PBMCs or T cells enriched from blood (not recorded which). The chain joins TRBV23-1 to TRBJ2-5; 9 bases are shared with TRBD1. Being an ORF, TRBV23-1 has a function that is uncertain. The CDR3 DNA sequence: TGCGCCAGCATCTCCGCCGGGACAGGGAAAGAGACCCAGTACTTC. Translated, it gives CASISAGTGKETQYF.